A selection of T cell receptor beta chains follows, all from one sample in a study of T cell responses to AZD1222 COVID-19 vaccine. Measured with immunoSEQ multiplex PCR; TCRdb has only the in-frame clones, and not every one. This table holds some 130,000 clones, about 91% found once. Material: peripheral blood, obtained on day 0 of AZD1222 vaccination. Every receptor here comes from an adult in good health. Both conserved end residues are part of each CDR3. The D gene is left open where the match is weak.

CDR3 length	V gene	J gene	D gene	CDR3 protein
14	TRBV6-5	TRBJ1-1	.	CASSLIPGNTEAFF
16	TRBV4-1	TRBJ1-2	TRBD1	CASSQAGQGLNYGYTF
14	TRBV7-9	TRBJ1-1	.	CASSLTAESTEAFF
15	TRBV5-1	TRBJ1-4	.	CASSSGSATNEKLFF
16	TRBV19	TRBJ1-4	.	CASSTLGGTTNEKLFF
18	TRBV7-5	TRBJ1-3	.	CVRSRRYRDSNSGNTIYF
15	TRBV6-5	TRBJ1-2	TRBD1	CASRQWTGADYGYTF
15	TRBV14	TRBJ2-7	TRBD1	CASSLRGQGSLGQYF
16	TRBV11-2	TRBJ2-5	TRBD2	CASSWVLAGSVETQYF
15	TRBV19	TRBJ1-1	.	CASSIDSSESTEAFF
13	TRBV5-8	TRBJ1-1	.	CASRRTENTEAFF
11	TRBV27	TRBJ1-5	.	CASIRCQPQHF
15	TRBV4-1	TRBJ2-1	.	CASSQGNGAYNEQFF
15	TRBV30	TRBJ2-2	TRBD2	CAWSTGLGNTGELFF
16	TRBV5-8	TRBJ2-3	.	CASSLGGLGGSDTQYF
14	TRBV9	TRBJ2-2	.	CASSVAGFPGELFF
14	TRBV6-2/TRBV6-3	TRBJ1-2	.	CASSPTGNPYGYTF
18	TRBV7-9	TRBJ1-4	.	CASSPSNVGVATNEKLFF
11	TRBV2	TRBJ1-6	.	CASRINSPLHF
16	TRBV7-3	TRBJ1-2	.	CASSPDGRRGNNGYTF
13	TRBV3-1/TRBV3-2	TRBJ2-1	.	CASSPFRAAEQFF
14	TRBV7-9	TRBJ2-3	TRBD2	CASSPSGSTDTQYF
15	TRBV5-1	TRBJ2-7	TRBD2	CASSLAPGTNYEQYF